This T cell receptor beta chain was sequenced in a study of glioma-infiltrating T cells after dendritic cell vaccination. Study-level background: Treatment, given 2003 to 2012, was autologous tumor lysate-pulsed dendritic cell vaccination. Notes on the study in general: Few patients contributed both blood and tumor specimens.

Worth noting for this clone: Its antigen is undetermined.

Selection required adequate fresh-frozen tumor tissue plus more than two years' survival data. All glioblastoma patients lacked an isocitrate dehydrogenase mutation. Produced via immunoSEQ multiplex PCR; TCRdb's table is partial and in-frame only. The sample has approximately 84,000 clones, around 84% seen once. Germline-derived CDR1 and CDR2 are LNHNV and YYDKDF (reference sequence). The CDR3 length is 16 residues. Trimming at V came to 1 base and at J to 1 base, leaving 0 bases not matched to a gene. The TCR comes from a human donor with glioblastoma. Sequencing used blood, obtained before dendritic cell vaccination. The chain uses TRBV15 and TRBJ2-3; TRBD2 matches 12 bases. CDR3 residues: CATSRGTSGGTDTQYF. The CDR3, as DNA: TGTGCCACCAGCAGAGGGACTAGCGGGGGCACAGATACGCAGTATTTT.